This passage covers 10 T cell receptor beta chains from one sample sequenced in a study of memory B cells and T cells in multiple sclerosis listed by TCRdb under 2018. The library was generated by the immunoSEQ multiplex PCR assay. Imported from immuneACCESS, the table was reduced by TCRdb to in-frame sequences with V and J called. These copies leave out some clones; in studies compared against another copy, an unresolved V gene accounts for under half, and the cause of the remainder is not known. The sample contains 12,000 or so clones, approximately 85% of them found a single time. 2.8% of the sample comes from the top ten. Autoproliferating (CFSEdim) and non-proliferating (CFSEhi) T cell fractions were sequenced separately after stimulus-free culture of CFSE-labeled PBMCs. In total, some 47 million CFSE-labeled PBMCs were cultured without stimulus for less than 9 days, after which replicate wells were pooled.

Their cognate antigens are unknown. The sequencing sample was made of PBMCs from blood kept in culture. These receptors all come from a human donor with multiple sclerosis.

CDR3 nucleotide sequence: TGTGCCAGCAGCCCTGGGGGGGGAAGGAACACTGAAGCTTTCTTT. Its protein product is CASSPGGGRNTEAFF. The gene calls are TRBV7-9 and TRBJ1-1; possibly TRBD1 for D (5 bases). Per the germline V gene, CDR1 is SEHNR and CDR2 is FQNEAQ (reference sequence). The CDR3 contains 15 residues. V lost 5 bases to trimming and J lost 1 base, with 14 bases between them. The full variable domain, its missing parts supplied by reference TRBV7-9 and TRBJ1-1, is DTGVSQNPRHKITKRGQNVTFRCDPISEHNRLYWYRQTLGQGPEFLTYFQNEAQLEKSRLLSDRFSAERPKGSFSTLEIQRTEQGDSAMYLCASSPGGGRNTEAFFGQGTRLTVV.

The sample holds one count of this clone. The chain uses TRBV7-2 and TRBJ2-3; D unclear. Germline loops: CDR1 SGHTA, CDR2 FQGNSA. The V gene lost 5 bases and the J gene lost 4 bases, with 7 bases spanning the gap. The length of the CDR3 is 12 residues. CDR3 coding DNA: TGTGCCAGCAGCACCAGCGCAGATACGCAGTATTTT. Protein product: CASSTSADTQYF. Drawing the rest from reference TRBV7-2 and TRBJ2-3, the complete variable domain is GAGVSQSPSNKVTEKGKDVELRCDPISGHTALYWYRQSLGQGLEFLIYFQGNSAPDKSGLPSDRFSAERTGGSVSTLTIQRTQQEDSAVYLCASSTSADTQYFGPGTRLTVL.

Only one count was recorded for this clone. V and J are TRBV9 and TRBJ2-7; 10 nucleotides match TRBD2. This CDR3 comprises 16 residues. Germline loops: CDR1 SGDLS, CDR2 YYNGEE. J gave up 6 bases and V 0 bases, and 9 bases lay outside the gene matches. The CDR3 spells CASSVDPRASGSEQYF. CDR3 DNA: TGTGCCAGCAGCGTAGATCCGAGGGCTAGCGGGAGCGAGCAGTACTTC. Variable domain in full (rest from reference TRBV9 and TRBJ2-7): DSGVTQTPKHLITATGQRVTLRCSPRSGDLSVYWYQQSLDQGLQFLIQYYNGEERAKGNILERFSAQQFPDLHSELNLSSLELGDSALYFCASSVDPRASGSEQYFGPGTRLTVT.

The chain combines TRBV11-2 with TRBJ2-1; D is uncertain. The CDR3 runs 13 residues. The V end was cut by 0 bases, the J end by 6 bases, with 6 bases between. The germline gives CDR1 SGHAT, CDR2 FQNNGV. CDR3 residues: CASSLDYVNEQFF. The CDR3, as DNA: TGTGCCAGCAGCTTAGATTACGTCAATGAGCAGTTCTTC.

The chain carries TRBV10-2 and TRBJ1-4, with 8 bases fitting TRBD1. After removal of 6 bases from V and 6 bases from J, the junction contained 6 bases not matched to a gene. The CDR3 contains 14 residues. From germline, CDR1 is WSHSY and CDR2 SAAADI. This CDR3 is CASRRQGNDEKLFF. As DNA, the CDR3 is TGCGCCAGCAGAAGACAGGGGAATGATGAAAAACTGTTTTTT.

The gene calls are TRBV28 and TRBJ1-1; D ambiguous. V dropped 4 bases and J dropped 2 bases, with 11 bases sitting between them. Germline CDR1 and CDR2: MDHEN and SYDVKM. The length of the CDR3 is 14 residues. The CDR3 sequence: CASSWTPDNTEAFF. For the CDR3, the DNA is TGTGCCAGCAGTTGGACCCCAGACAACACTGAAGCTTTCTTT.

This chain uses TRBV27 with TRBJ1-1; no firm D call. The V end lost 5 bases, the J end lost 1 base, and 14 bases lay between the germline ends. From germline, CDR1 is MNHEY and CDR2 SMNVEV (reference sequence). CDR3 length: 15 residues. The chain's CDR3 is CASSPDPSPNTEAFF. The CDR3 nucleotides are TGTGCCAGCAGTCCCGACCCTAGTCCGAACACTGAAGCTTTCTTT.

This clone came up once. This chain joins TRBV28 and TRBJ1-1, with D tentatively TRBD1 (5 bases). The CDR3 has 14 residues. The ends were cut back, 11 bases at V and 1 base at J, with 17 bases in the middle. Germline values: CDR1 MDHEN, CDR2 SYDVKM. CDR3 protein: CADTNTQGNTEAFF. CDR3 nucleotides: TGTGCCGATACTAACACGCAGGGGAACACTGAAGCTTTCTTT.

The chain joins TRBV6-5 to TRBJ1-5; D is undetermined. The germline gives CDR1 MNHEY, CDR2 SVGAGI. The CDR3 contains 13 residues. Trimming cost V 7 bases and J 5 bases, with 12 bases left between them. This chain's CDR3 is CASTTDVDQPQHF. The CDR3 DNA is TGTGCCAGCACTACAGACGTGGATCAGCCCCAGCATTTT.

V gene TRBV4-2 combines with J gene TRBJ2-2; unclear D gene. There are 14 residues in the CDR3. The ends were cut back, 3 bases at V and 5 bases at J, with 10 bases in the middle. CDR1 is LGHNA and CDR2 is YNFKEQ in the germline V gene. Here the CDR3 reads CASSQPSDTGELFF. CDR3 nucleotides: TGTGCCAGCAGCCAGCCGTCTGATACCGGGGAGCTGTTTTTT.